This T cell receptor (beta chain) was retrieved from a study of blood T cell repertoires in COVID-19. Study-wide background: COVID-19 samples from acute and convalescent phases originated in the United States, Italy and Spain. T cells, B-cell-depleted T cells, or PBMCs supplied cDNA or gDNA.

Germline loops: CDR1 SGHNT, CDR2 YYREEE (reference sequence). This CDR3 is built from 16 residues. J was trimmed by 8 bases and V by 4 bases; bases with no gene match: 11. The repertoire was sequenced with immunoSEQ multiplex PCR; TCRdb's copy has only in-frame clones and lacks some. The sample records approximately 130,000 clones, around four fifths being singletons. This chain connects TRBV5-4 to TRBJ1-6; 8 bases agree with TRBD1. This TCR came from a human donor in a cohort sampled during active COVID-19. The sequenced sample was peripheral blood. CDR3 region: CASSRGDRGGDSPLHF. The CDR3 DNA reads TGTGCCAGCAGCAGGGGTGACAGGGGAGGGGATTCACCCCTCCACTTT.